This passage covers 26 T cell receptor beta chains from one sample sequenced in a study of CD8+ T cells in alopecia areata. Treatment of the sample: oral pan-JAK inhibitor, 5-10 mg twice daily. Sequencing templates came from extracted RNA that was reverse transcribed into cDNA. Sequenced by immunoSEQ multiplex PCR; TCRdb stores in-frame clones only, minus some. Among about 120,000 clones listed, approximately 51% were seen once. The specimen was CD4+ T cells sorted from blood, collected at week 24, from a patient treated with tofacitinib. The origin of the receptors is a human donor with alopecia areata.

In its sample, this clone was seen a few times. DNA for the CDR3: TGCAGCGCCACACAGGGAGACGAGCAGTACTTC. It yields the protein CSATQGDEQYF. The V and J genes are TRBV29-1 and TRBJ2-7; perhaps TRBD1 as D (6 bases). The CDR3 extends over 11 amino acids. The ends were cut back, 7 bases at V and 5 bases at J, with 12 bases in the middle. Germline assignment: CDR1 SQVTM and CDR2 ANQGSEA.

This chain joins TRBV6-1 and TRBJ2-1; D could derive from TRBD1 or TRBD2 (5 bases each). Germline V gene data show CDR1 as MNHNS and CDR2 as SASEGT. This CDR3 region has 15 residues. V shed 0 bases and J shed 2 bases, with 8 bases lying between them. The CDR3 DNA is TGTGCCAGCAGTGAAGCGGGACGAGCCTACAATGAGCAGTTCTTC. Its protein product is CASSEAGRAYNEQFF.

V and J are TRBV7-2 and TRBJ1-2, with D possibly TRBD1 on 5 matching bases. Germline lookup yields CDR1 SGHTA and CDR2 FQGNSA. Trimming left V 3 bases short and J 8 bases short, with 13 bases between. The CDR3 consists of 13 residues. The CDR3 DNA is TGTGCCAGCAGCTTGGGTCCAAACAGGGGCTACACCTTC. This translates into CASSLGPNRGYTF. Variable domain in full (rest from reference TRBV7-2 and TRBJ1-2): GAGVSQSPSNKVTEKGKDVELRCDPISGHTALYWYRQSLGQGLEFLIYFQGNSAPDKSGLPSDRFSAERTGGSVSTLTIQRTQQEDSAVYLCASSLGPNRGYTFGSGTRLTVV.

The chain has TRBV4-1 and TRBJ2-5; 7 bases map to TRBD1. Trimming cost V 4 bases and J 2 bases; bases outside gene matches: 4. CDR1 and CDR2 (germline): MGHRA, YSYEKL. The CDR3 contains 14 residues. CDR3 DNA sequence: TGCGCCAGCAGCCTGGGGACAGAGCAAGAGACCCAGTACTTC. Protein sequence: CASSLGTEQETQYF.

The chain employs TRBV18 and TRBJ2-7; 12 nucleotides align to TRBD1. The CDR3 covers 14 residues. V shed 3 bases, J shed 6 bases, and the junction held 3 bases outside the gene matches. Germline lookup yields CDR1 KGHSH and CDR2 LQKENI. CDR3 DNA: TGTGCCAGCTCACCTGGGACAGGGGGCCGCGAGCAGTACTTC. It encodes CASSPGTGGREQYF.

CDR3 bases: TGTGCCAGCACCCTAAAGAACACCGGGGAGCTGTTTTTT. This translates into CASTLKNTGELFF. This chain connects TRBV7-2 to TRBJ2-2; D unresolved. The CDR3 extends over 13 amino acids. The V end was cut by 7 bases, the J end by 1 base, with 7 bases between. The germline CDR1 and CDR2 sequences are SGHTA and FQGNSA.

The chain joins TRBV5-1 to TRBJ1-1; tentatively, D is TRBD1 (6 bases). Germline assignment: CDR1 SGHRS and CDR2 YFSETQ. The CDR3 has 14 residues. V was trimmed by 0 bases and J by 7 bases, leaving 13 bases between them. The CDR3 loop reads CASSLDRDPLEAFF. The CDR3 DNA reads TGCGCCAGCAGCTTGGACAGGGACCCACTTGAAGCTTTCTTT.

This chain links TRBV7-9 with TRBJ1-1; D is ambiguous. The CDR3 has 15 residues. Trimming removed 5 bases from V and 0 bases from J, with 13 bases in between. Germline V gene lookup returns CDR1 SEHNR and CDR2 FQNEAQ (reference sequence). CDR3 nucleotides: TGTGCCAGCAGCCACATCTACCTCGTGAACACTGAAGCTTTCTTT. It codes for CASSHIYLVNTEAFF.

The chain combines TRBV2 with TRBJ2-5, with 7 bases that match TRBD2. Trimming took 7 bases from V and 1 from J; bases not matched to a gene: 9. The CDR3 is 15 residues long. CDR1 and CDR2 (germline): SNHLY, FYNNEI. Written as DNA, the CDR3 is TGTGCCAGCAAAGTTTGGGGCGGGGGCCAAGAGACCCAGTACTTC. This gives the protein CASKVWGGGQETQYF.

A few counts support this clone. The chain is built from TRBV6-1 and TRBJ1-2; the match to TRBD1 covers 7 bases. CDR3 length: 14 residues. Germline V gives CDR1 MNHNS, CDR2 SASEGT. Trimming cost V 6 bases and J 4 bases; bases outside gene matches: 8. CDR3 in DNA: TGTGCCAGCAGCCTAGAGACAGGGCGCTATGGCTACACCTTC. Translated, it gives CASSLETGRYGYTF.

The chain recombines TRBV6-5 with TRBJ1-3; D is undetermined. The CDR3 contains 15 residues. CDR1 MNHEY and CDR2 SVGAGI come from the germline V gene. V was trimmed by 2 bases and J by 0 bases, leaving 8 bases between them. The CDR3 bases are TGTGCCAGCAGTTACACCAGGAGCTCTGGAAACACCATATATTTT. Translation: CASSYTRSSGNTIYF.

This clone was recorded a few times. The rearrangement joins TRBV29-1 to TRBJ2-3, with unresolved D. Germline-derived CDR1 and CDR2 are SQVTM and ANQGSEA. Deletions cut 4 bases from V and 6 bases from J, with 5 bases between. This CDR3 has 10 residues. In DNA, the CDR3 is TGCAGCGTTGGGCCGGATACGCAGTATTTT. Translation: CSVGPDTQYF.

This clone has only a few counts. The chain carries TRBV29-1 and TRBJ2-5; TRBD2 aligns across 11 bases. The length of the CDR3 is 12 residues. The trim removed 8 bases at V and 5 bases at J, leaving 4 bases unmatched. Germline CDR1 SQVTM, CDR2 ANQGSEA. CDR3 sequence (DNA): TGCAGCACTAGCGGGGGAGGTGAGACCCAGTACTTC. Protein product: CSTSGGGETQYF.

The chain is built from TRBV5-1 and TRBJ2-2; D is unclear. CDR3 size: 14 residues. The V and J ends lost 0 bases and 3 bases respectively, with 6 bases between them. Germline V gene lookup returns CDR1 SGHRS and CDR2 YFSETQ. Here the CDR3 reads CASSLDIHTGELFF. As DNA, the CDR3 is TGCGCCAGCAGCTTGGATATCCACACCGGGGAGCTGTTTTTT.

Here the CDR3 reads CASRHWGQSISGNTIYF. The DNA for the CDR3 is TGTGCCAGCAGGCACTGGGGACAGTCGATCTCTGGAAACACCATATATTTT. V gene TRBV11-2 combines with J gene TRBJ1-3; 7 positions match TRBD1. V dropped 6 bases and J dropped 0; count of bases not matched to a gene: 11. The CDR3 runs to 17 residues. Germline V gene data show CDR1 as SGHAT and CDR2 as FQNNGV.

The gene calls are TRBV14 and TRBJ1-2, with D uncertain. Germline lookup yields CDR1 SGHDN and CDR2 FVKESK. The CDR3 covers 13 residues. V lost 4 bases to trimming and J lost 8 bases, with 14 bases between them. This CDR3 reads CASSPSPGVGYTF. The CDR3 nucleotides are TGTGCCAGCAGCCCCTCGCCTGGGGTAGGCTACACCTTC.

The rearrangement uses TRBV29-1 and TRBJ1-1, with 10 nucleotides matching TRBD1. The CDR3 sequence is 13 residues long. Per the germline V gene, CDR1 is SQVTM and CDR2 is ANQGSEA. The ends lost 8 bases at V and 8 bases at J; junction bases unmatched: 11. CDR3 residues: CSTAGQGIREAFF. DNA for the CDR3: TGCAGCACCGCGGGACAGGGGATTCGAGAAGCTTTCTTT.

The CDR3 loop reads CSARRDQEQFF. The CDR3 nucleotides are TGCAGTGCCAGAAGGGACCAAGAGCAGTTCTTC. The gene calls are TRBV20-1 and TRBJ2-1; possibly TRBD1 or TRBD2 for D (5 bases each). Germline V lookup: CDR1 DFQATT, CDR2 SNEGSKA (reference sequence). V lost 6 bases and J lost 10, with 13 bases in between. The CDR3 covers 11 residues.

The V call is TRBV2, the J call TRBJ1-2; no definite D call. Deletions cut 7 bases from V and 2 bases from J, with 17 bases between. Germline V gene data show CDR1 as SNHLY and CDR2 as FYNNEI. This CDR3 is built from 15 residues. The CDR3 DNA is TGTGCCAGCATACTGGACGGCAATGTCAACTATGGCTACACCTTC. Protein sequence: CASILDGNVNYGYTF.

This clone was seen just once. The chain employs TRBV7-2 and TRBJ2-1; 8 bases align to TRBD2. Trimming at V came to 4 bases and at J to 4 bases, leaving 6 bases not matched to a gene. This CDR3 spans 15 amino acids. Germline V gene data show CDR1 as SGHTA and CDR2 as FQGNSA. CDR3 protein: CASSSPTSAYNEQFF. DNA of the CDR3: TGTGCCAGCAGCTCCCCGACTAGCGCTTACAATGAGCAGTTCTTC.

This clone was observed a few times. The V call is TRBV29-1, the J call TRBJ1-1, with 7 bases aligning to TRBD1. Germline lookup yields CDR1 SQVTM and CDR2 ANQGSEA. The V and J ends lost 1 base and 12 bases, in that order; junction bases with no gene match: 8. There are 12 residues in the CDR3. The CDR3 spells CSVEGGDSNPFF. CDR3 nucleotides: TGCAGCGTTGAAGGAGGGGACAGCAATCCTTTCTTT.

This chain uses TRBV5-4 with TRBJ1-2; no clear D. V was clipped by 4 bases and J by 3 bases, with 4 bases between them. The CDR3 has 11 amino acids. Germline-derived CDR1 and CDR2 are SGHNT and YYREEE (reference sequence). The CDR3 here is CASSRDYGYTF. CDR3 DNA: TGTGCCAGCAGCCGGGACTATGGCTACACCTTC.

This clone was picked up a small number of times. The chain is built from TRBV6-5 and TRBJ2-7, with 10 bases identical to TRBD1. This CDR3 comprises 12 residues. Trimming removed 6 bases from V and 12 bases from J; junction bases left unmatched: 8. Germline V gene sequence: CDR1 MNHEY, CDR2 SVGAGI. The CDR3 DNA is TGTGCCAGCAGCCGGGACAGGGGTCTTTGGTACTTC. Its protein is CASSRDRGLWYF.

The CDR3 nucleotides are TGTGCCATCAGTCAACAGGGAGATGGCTACACCTTC. Its protein is CAISQQGDGYTF. V is TRBV10-3 and J is TRBJ1-2; maybe TRBD1 (6 bases). In germline, CDR1 is ENHRY, CDR2 SYGVKD. CDR3 length equals 12 residues. Trimming cost V 5 bases and J 6 bases, with 10 bases left between them.

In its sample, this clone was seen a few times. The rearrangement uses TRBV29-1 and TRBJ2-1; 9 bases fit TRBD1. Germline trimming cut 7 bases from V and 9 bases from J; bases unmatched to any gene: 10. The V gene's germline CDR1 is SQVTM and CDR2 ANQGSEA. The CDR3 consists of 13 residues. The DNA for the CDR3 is TGCAGCGCTCCCGGGACAGGGTTGGGTGAGCAGTTCTTC. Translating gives CSAPGTGLGEQFF.

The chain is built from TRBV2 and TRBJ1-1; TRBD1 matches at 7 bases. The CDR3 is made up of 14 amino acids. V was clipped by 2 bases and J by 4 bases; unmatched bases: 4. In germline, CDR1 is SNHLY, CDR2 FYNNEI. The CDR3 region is CASSERTGGTEAFF. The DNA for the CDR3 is TGTGCCAGCAGTGAAAGGACAGGTGGCACTGAAGCTTTCTTT.